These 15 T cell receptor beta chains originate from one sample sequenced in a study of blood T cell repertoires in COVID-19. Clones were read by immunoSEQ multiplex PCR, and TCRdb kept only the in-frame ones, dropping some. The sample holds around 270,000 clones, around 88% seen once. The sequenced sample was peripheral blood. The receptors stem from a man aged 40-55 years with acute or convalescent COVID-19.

The CDR3 sequence is CASSLVGTSLTDTQYF. CDR3 coding DNA: TGTGCCAGCAGCTTGGTTGGGACTAGCCTCACAGATACGCAGTATTTT. This chain links TRBV5-6 with TRBJ2-3; 9 bases agree with TRBD2. The germline V gene encodes CDR1 SGHDT and CDR2 YYEEEE. This CDR3 region has 16 residues. V dropped 0 bases and J dropped 2; count of bases not matched to a gene: 4.

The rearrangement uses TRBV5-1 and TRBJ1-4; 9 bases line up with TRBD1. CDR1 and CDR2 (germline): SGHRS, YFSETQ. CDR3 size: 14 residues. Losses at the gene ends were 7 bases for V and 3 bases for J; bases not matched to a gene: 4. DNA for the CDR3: TGCGCCAGCTGTAGGGACAGGGCTAATGAAAAACTGTTTTTT. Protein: CASCRDRANEKLFF.

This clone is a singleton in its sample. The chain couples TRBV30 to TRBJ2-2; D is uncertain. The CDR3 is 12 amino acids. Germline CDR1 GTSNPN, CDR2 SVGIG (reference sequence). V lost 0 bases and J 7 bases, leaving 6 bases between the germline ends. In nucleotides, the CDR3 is TGTGCCTGGAGTGTTTTCGGCGGGGAGCTGTTTTTT. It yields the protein CAWSVFGGELFF.

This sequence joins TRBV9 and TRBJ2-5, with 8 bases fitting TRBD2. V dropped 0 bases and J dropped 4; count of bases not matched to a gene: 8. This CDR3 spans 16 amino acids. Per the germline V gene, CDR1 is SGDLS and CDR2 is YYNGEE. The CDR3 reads CASSVETGGPSETQYF. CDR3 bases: TGTGCCAGCAGCGTAGAAACGGGGGGGCCGTCAGAGACCCAGTACTTC.

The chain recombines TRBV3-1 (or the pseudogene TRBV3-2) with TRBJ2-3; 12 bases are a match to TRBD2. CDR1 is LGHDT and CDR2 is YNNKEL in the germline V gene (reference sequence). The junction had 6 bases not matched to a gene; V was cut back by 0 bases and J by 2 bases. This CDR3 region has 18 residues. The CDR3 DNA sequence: TGTGCCAGCAGCCAAGATAGGCTAGCGGGGGGGATCACAGATACGCAGTATTTT. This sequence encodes CASSQDRLAGGITDTQYF.

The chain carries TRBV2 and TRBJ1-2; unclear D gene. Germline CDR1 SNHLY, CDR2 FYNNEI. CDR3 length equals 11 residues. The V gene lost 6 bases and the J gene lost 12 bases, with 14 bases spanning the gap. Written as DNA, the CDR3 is TGTGCCAGCAGGGCTTCACGTTTAAACACCTTC. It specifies CASRASRLNTF.

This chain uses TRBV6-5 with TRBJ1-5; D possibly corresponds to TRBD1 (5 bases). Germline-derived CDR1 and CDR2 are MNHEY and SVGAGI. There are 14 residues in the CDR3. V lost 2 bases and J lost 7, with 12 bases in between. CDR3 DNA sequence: TGTGCCAGCAGTTACAGGCAGGGCGGCCAGCCCCAGCATTTT. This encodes CASSYRQGGQPQHF.

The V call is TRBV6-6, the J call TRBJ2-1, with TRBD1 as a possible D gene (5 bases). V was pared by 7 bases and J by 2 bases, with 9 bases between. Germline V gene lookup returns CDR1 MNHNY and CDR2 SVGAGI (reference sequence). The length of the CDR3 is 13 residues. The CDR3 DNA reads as TGTGCCAGCAATAACAGGCCCTACAATGAGCAGTTCTTC. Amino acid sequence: CASNNRPYNEQFF.

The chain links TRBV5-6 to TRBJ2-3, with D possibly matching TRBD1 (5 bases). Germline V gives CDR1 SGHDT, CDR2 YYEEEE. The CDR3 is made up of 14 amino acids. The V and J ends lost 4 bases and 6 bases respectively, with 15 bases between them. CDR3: CASSGATEGDTQYF. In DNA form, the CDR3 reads TGTGCCAGCAGCGGGGCCACCGAAGGGGATACGCAGTATTTT.

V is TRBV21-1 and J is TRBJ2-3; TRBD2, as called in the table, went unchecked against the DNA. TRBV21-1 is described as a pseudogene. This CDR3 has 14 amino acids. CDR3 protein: CASSKKEVPDTQYF. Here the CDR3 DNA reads TGTGCCAGCAGCAAAAAGGAGGTACCAGATACGCAGTATTTT.

The CDR3: CASSATGRLYGYTF. As DNA, the CDR3 is TGTGCCAGCAGTGCGACAGGGCGCCTCTATGGCTACACCTTC. The chain carries TRBV25-1 and TRBJ1-2; 7 bases are a match to TRBD1. The junction had 6 bases not matched to a gene; V was cut back by 4 bases and J by 4 bases. The V gene's germline CDR1 is MGHDK and CDR2 SYGVNS. The CDR3 runs 14 residues.

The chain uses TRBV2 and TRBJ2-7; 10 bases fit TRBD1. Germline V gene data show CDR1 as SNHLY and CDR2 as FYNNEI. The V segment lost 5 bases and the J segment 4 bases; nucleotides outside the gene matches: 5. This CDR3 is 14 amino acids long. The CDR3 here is CASSQGTGAYEQYF. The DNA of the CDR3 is TGTGCCAGCAGTCAAGGGACAGGGGCATACGAGCAGTACTTC.

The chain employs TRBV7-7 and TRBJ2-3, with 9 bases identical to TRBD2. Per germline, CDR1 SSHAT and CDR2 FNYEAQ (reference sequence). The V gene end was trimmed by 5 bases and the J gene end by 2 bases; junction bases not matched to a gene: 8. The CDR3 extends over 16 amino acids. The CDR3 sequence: CASSQNAGGPTDTQYF. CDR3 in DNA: TGTGCCAGCAGCCAAAACGCGGGGGGGCCCACAGATACGCAGTATTTT.

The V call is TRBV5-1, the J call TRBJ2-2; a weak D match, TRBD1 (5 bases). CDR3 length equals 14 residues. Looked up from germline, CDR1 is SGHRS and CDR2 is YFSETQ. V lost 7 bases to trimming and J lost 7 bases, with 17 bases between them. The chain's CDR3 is CASGPQGTDGELFF. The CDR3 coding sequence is TGCGCCAGCGGACCTCAGGGAACGGACGGGGAGCTGTTTTTT.

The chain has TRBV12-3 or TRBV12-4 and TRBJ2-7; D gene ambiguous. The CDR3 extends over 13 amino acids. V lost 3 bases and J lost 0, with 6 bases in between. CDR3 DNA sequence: TGTGCCAGCAGTTTTAGAGCCTCCTACGAGCAGTACTTC. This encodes CASSFRASYEQYF.